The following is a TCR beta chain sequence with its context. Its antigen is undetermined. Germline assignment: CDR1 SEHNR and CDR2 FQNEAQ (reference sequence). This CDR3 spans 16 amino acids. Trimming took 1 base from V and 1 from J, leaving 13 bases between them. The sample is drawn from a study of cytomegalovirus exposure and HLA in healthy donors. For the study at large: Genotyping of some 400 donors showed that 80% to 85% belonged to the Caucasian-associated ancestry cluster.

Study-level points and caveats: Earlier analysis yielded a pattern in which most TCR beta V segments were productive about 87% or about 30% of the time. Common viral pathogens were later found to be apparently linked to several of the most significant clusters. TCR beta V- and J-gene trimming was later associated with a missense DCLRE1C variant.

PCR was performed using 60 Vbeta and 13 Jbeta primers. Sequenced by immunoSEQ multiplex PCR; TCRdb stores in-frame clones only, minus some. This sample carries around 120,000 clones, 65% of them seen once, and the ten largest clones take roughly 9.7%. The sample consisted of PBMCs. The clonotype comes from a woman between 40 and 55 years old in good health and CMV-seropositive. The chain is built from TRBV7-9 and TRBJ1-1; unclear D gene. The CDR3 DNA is TGTGCCAGCAGCTTAGGCGGGGTTAAACGGAACACTGAAGCTTTCTTT. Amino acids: CASSLGGVKRNTEAFF.